This T cell receptor beta chain was identified during a study of T-cell reconstitution after alpha-beta-depleted transplantation in children. TCRbeta library preparation incorporated unique molecular identifiers. TCRdb fed the PCR reads into MiXCR, producing one record per CDR3 protein. The sample has around 800,000 distinct CDR3 sequences; around 15% are singletons. This clonotype was seen at least ten times. Trimming took 4 bases from V and 5 from J, leaving 15 bases between them. The CDR3 has 15 amino acids. Sequencing was performed on PBMCs, mostly from graft donor cells, taken 360 days after TCRalphabeta/CD19-depleted stem cell transplant. The receptor comes from a male patient younger than 18 who had a stem cell transplant for acute lymphoblastic leukemia, so the T cells may come from the graft donor. The V gene is TRBV12-3 or TRBV12-4, the J gene TRBJ2-1; a possible D gene is TRBD2 (6 bases). Here the CDR3 DNA reads TGTGCCAGCAGTTCGCCCGGGACTGGTAACAATGAGCAGTTCTTC. It is translated as CASSSPGTGNNEQFF.